This T cell receptor (beta chain) derives from a study of cytomegalovirus exposure and HLA in healthy donors. Study-wide results and limits: The study carried out a later analysis of TCR beta sequences. It associated some 17,000 of them with specific HLA alleles at a false discovery rate of 0.05.

A remark on this clone: The antigen remains undetermined.

PCR employed 60 Vbeta and 13 Jbeta primers. The data were produced by immunoSEQ multiplex PCR, yet TCRdb's version contains in-frame clones alone and is incomplete. The table shows over 150,000 clones, with about 73% occurring only once. V lost 4 bases and J lost 0; bases outside the gene matches: 5. CDR1 is KGHSY, CDR2 FQNENV, per germline. The CDR3 has 17 residues. The donors (healthy individuals) were bone marrow donors. The sequence came from a woman in her forties or fifties in good health and CMV-seropositive. The rearrangement joins TRBV16 to TRBJ2-6; 8 bases are shared with TRBD2. Sequencing input: PBMCs. The CDR3 nucleotides read TGTGCCAGCAGCCGGGCGGGGGGCGACTCTGGGGCCAACGTCCTGACTTTC. Amino acids: CASSRAGGDSGANVLTF. The entire variable domain, with the rest obtained from reference TRBV16 and TRBJ2-6, is as follows: GEEVAQTPKHLVRGEGQKAKLYCAPIKGHSYVFWYQQVLKNEFKFLISFQNENVFDETGMPKERFSAKCLPNSPCSLEIQATKLEDSAVYFCASSRAGGDSGANVLTFGAGSRLTVL.